The clone carrying this TCR beta chain was seen only a few times. This sample stems from a study of blood T cell repertoires in COVID-19. At the level of the study: Sites across the United States, Italy and Spain contributed samples from acute and convalescent COVID-19. T cells, B-cell-depleted T cells, or PBMCs supplied cDNA or gDNA.

Original data processing: Reference gene primer amplification gave nucleated cell count estimates. Repertoires were generated with immunoSEQ multiplex PCR, while TCRdb's copy carries only in-frame clones and drops some. The V and J calls and clone size are taken from that table; D and trimming were inferred from the DNA. The sample consists of roughly 200,000 clones, about 86% of them appearing once. This TCR was sampled from a man aged 45 to 65 with active or convalescent COVID-19. Sequencing input: peripheral blood.

CDR3 sequence: CASRGQGVTEAFF. CDR3 nucleotide sequence: TGTGCCAGCAGGGGACAGGGGGTCACTGAAGCTTTCTTT. V usage is TRBV6-8 and J usage is TRBJ1-1, with 11 bases matching TRBD1. The CDR3 is 13 residues long. V shed 6 bases, J shed 4 bases, and the junction held 1 base outside the gene matches. The germline gives CDR1 MNHGY, CDR2 SAAAGT.